This T cell receptor (beta chain) was found in a study of Tregs in tolerant kidney transplant recipients. Study context: Sorting of CD4+CD25+CD127- cells followed roughly 3-day belatacept mixed lymphocyte reactions, sometimes with roughly 5-day graft donor restimulation.

Clones were read by immunoSEQ multiplex PCR, and TCRdb kept only the in-frame ones, dropping some. The data hold 15,000 to 20,000 clones, with less than 70% observed a single time. The germline V gene encodes CDR1 SGHTS and CDR2 YDEGEE. Trimming removed 4 bases from V and 5 bases from J, with 19 bases in between. This CDR3 contains 15 residues. As to this clone: Its antigen is as yet unknown.

The source is a human donor in good health. The chain employs TRBV5-8 and TRBJ2-7, with D possibly TRBD2 on 6 matching bases. Sequencing was carried out using Tregs from blood cultured with allogeneic cells. The CDR3, as DNA: TGTGCCAGCAGCCTGGACGGGGGTACGTGGAACGAGCAGTACTTC. Amino acids: CASSLDGGTWNEQYF.